What follows are 22 T cell receptor beta chains derived from one specimen sequenced in a study of blood T cell repertoires in COVID-19. The method was immunoSEQ multiplex PCR; TCRdb's version includes in-frame clones alone and lacks a portion of them. The sample consists of fewer than 250,000 clones, 65% to 85% of them appearing once. Source material: PBMCs or T cells enriched from blood (not recorded which). The receptor source for this set is a middle-aged woman who had recovered from COVID-19.

This clone was recorded once. The J gene is TRBJ2-1, the V gene TRBV6-5; a weak D match, TRBD2 (5 bases). Germline assignment: CDR1 MNHEY and CDR2 SVGAGI. V was shortened by 0 bases and J by 7 bases, with 7 bases between the two germline ends. The CDR3 runs 13 residues. CDR3 sequence (DNA): TGTGCCAGCAGTTACTCGGGAGATAATGAGCAGTTCTTC. Its translation: CASSYSGDNEQFF.

The chain joins TRBV6-1 to TRBJ2-3, with 11 nucleotides matching TRBD1. V lost 3 bases and J lost 5; bases outside the gene matches: 4. The CDR3 sequence is 15 residues long. Germline assignment: CDR1 MNHNS and CDR2 SASEGT. The CDR3 coding sequence is TGTGCCAGCAGTGACCGGACAGGGGGCAGAGATACGCAGTATTTT. Translated: CASSDRTGGRDTQYF.

The J gene is TRBJ2-5, the V gene TRBV5-1; D might be TRBD1 (6 bases). V shed 4 bases and J shed 2 bases, with 15 bases lying between them. Germline V gene lookup returns CDR1 SGHRS and CDR2 YFSETQ. The CDR3 loop spans 15 amino acids. The CDR3 sequence: CASSPYPGTQETQYF. CDR3 nucleotide sequence: TGCGCCAGCAGCCCTTATCCGGGGACACAAGAGACCCAGTACTTC.

This chain links TRBV4-1 with TRBJ1-1; 10 bases agree with TRBD1. CDR1 and CDR2 (germline): MGHRA, YSYEKL. Losses at the gene ends were 3 bases for V and 4 bases for J; bases not matched to a gene: 5. CDR3 length: 15 residues. DNA for the CDR3: TGCGCCAGCAGCCACCGGGACAGGGGCGGCACTGAAGCTTTCTTT. It codes for CASSHRDRGGTEAFF.

The V call is TRBV7-2, the J call TRBJ2-2; tentative D call: TRBD1 (6 bases). Germline CDR1 is SGHTA and CDR2 is FQGNSA. The CDR3 spans 15 residues. The V end was cut by 3 bases, the J end by 2 bases, with 10 bases between. The CDR3 here is CASSLRTDNTGELFF. The CDR3, as DNA: TGTGCCAGCAGCTTGAGGACAGATAACACCGGGGAGCTGTTTTTT.

The genes are TRBV9 and TRBJ1-6; a weak D match, TRBD1 (6 bases). CDR3 length: 15 amino acids. CDR1 SGDLS and CDR2 YYNGEE come from the germline V gene. Trimming cost V 4 bases and J 10 bases, with 18 bases left between them. The CDR3 coding sequence is TGTGCCAGCAGCCCAGGCGGCAGGGGCCCATCACCCCTCCACTTT. It is translated as CASSPGGRGPSPLHF.

The V gene is TRBV11-2, the J gene TRBJ1-5, with a tentative D call TRBD1 (5 bases). The CDR3 has 14 amino acids. V was clipped by 4 bases and J by 3 bases, with 10 bases between them. Germline V gene sequence: CDR1 SGHAT, CDR2 FQNNGV. The CDR3 loop is CASSYGGDNQPQHF. The CDR3 DNA follows: TGTGCCAGCAGCTACGGAGGGGACAATCAGCCCCAGCATTTT.

The count of this clone is one. J is TRBJ2-3 and V is TRBV29-1; possible D gene TRBD2, 6 bases. In germline, CDR1 is SQVTM, CDR2 ANQGSEA. This CDR3 spans 14 amino acids. The V end lost 1 base, the J end lost 3 bases, and 11 bases lay between the germline ends. CDR3 sequence: CSVEGGDSTDTQYF. DNA of the CDR3: TGCAGCGTTGAAGGGGGGGACTCTACAGATACGCAGTATTTT.

The J gene is TRBJ2-2, the V gene TRBV28; D may be TRBD1 (6 bases). The germline CDR1 and CDR2 sequences are MDHEN and SYDVKM. V lost 6 bases and J lost 0, with 11 bases in between. The length of the CDR3 is 15 residues. The CDR3 bases are TGTGCCAGCAGGGGGGCCTACACGAACACCGGGGAGCTGTTTTTT. Its translation: CASRGAYTNTGELFF.

The chain recombines TRBV2 with TRBJ2-1; 8 positions agree with TRBD2. Per the germline V gene, CDR1 is SNHLY and CDR2 is FYNNEI. The CDR3 covers 13 residues. Trimming at V came to 8 bases and at J to 3 bases, leaving 3 bases not matched to a gene. The CDR3 protein is CASLREGYNEQFF. The CDR3 DNA is TGTGCCAGCCTTCGGGAGGGCTACAATGAGCAGTTCTTC.

V and J are TRBV4-3 and TRBJ1-5; D gene unclear. The germline V gene encodes CDR1 LGHNA and CDR2 YSLEER. CDR3 length: 15 amino acids. With 0 bases removed from V and 6 bases from J, the gap between germline ends came to 12 bases. CDR3 in amino acids: CASSQDLTAGQPQHF. The CDR3 coding sequence is TGCGCCAGCAGCCAAGATTTGACGGCAGGTCAGCCCCAGCATTTT.

The chain combines TRBV29-1 with TRBJ1-1, with unresolved D. The CDR3 sequence is 13 residues long. From germline, CDR1 is SQVTM and CDR2 ANQGSEA. The ends were cut back, 7 bases at V and 3 bases at J, with 15 bases in the middle. The CDR3 DNA reads as TGCAGCGCCCGGCGGGGTTCGGACACTGAAGCTTTCTTT. Its translation: CSARRGSDTEAFF.

V gene TRBV29-1 combines with J gene TRBJ2-3; 12 nucleotides match TRBD2. The junction had 4 bases not matched to a gene; V was cut back by 5 bases and J by 4 bases. CDR1 is SQVTM, CDR2 ANQGSEA, per germline. CDR3 length: 14 amino acids. CDR3 in DNA: TGCAGCGTTTCACTAGCGGGGGGCCCAGATACGCAGTATTTT. It yields the protein CSVSLAGGPDTQYF.

The chain combines TRBV3-1 (or the pseudogene TRBV3-2) with TRBJ2-7; TRBD1 matches at 7 bases. Germline CDR1 is LGHDT and CDR2 is YNNKEL (reference sequence). The CDR3 spans 14 residues. V was clipped by 4 bases and J by 0 bases; unmatched bases: 3. DNA for the CDR3: TGTGCCAGCAGCCCCGGGACAGACTCCTACGAGCAGTACTTC. The encoded protein is CASSPGTDSYEQYF.

The chain uses TRBV28 and TRBJ1-2; 7 positions match TRBD1. CDR1 is MDHEN, CDR2 SYDVKM, per germline. The trim removed 2 bases at V and 6 bases at J, leaving 0 bases unmatched. The CDR3 extends over 12 amino acids. CDR3 in DNA: TGTGCCAGCAGTTTAAGGGGGCATGGCTACACCTTC. This encodes CASSLRGHGYTF.

The V call is TRBV6-2 or TRBV6-3, the J call TRBJ2-1; 7 bases agree with TRBD2. The germline V gene has CDR1 MNHEY and CDR2 SVGEGT. CDR3 length: 13 residues. J gave up 9 bases and V 6 bases, and 8 bases lay outside the gene matches. DNA of the CDR3: TGTGCCAGCAGCGGACTAGAGCCTAGTGAGCAGTTCTTC. Translation gives CASSGLEPSEQFF.

The CDR3 protein is CASSFSTGYNEKLFF. DNA of the CDR3: TGCGCCAGCAGCTTCTCGACAGGGTACAACGAAAAACTGTTTTTT. V and J are TRBV5-1 and TRBJ1-4; 7 nucleotides align to TRBD1. V lost 2 bases to trimming and J lost 8 bases; unmatched junction nucleotides: 9. Per the germline V gene, CDR1 is SGHRS and CDR2 is YFSETQ. The CDR3 has 15 amino acids.

This clone was observed once. The V call is TRBV19, the J call TRBJ1-2; 8 bases line up with TRBD1. CDR3 length equals 14 residues. The J segment lost 6 bases and the V segment lost 4 bases, leaving 7 bases of the junction unmatched. Per germline, CDR1 LNHDA and CDR2 SQIVND (reference sequence). As DNA, the CDR3 is TGTGCCAGTAGTAAATCTCAGGGGGCGCATGGCTACACCTTC. This translates into CASSKSQGAHGYTF.

The chain couples TRBV27 to TRBJ1-1, with TRBD1 matching 9 bases. This CDR3 is 15 amino acids long. V lost 0 bases, J lost 5 bases, and 4 bases stayed unmatched. In germline, CDR1 is MNHEY, CDR2 SMNVEV (reference sequence). The CDR3 bases are TGTGCCAGCAGTTTATCAGGACAGGGGTATACTGAAGCTTTCTTT. This gives the protein CASSLSGQGYTEAFF.

The rearrangement uses TRBV19 and TRBJ1-1; TRBD1 might be the D (6 bases). From germline, CDR1 is LNHDA and CDR2 SQIVND (reference sequence). Trimming shortened V by 0 bases and J by 5 bases, and 16 bases separated the two germline ends. This CDR3 spans 16 amino acids. CDR3 DNA sequence: TGTGCCAGTAGTATAGACCCCGAACAGGGATGGACTGAAGCTTTCTTT. Translated, it gives CASSIDPEQGWTEAFF.

This clone has more than one count but fewer than ten. J is TRBJ2-5 and V is TRBV9; the match to TRBD2 covers 7 bases. V lost 3 bases and J lost 5; bases outside the gene matches: 4. Germline assignment: CDR1 SGDLS and CDR2 YYNGEE. The CDR3 runs to 13 residues. The CDR3 spells CASSEGGRETQYF. The CDR3 nucleotides read TGTGCCAGCAGCGAGGGAGGGAGGGAGACCCAGTACTTC.

The chain is built from TRBV11-3 and TRBJ2-1, with 9 bases fitting TRBD2. The CDR3 has 15 residues. Germline V gene data show CDR1 as SGHNT and CDR2 as YENEEA. With 2 bases clipped from V and 9 bases from J, the junction kept 8 bases outside the gene matches. The CDR3 sequence is CASSLSGTSFGEQFF. DNA of the CDR3: TGTGCCAGCAGCTTAAGCGGGACTAGCTTCGGTGAGCAGTTCTTC.